Following are 23 T cell receptor beta chains from one sample sequenced in a study of T cell repertoires in cytomegalovirus infection (dated by TCRdb to about 2019). Sequencing relied on an Illumina HiSeq 1500. TCRdb reworked the public reads: Q25 trimming with fastp, MiXCR clone assembly, productive beta chains retained. Each record represents a unique CDR3 protein, reported with the most common genes and DNA among its rows. This sample lists 450,000 to 650,000 distinct CDR3 sequences; under 45% were detected once. The ten largest clones capture about 48% of the sample. The meaning of the sample's treatment or condition label: in vitro stimulation with specific CMV peptide epitopes to enrich CMV-specific T cells. These receptors' antigens are unknown. Here the sequenced sample was cultured PBMCs, taken from culture after CMV antigen stimulation. The origin of the receptors is a human donor in good health (CMV status not recorded). Some clones in this sample may be carry-over from other donors' samples.

V gene TRBV11-3 combines with J gene TRBJ1-2; no reliable D call. V was shortened by 5 bases and J by 8 bases, with 21 bases between the two germline ends. Germline V lookup: CDR1 SGHNT, CDR2 YENEEA. CDR3 length: 15 amino acids. For the CDR3, the DNA is TGTGCCAGCAGCCATCGTTCAGAGGGCATGGAGGGCTACACCTTC. It codes for CASSHRSEGMEGYTF.

This chain connects TRBV11-1 to TRBJ1-1; 8 bases agree with TRBD1. Germline lookup yields CDR1 SGHAT and CDR2 FQDESV (reference sequence). CDR3 size: 15 residues. With 2 bases clipped from V and 14 bases from J, the junction kept 16 bases outside the gene matches. CDR3 DNA: TGTGCCAGCAGCTTAAGATTCTGGACAGGGACAGATCTGTTCTTT. Amino acids: CASSLRFWTGTDLFF.

This clonotype has a handful of counts. This chain joins TRBV7-8 and TRBJ1-1, with TRBD1 as a possible D gene (5 bases). This CDR3 has 11 amino acids. Germline CDR1 is SGHVS and CDR2 is FQNEAQ. The CDR3 DNA reads TGTGCGGCAGGGTATCTGACTGAAGCTTTCTTT. The encoded protein is CAAGYLTEAFF.

This clonotype has just a few counts. Here the CDR3 reads CASSYSGQPYYEQYF. The DNA for the CDR3 is TGTGCCAGCAGTTACTCGGGACAGCCATACTACGAGCAGTACTTC. The rearrangement joins TRBV6-2 or TRBV6-3 to TRBJ2-7; 7 nucleotides line up with TRBD1. Germline V gene sequence: CDR1 MNHEY, CDR2 SVGEGT. The CDR3 is 15 residues long. The trim removed 0 bases at V and 3 bases at J, leaving 5 bases unmatched.

The chain employs TRBV12-3 or TRBV12-4 and TRBJ1-5, with D maybe TRBD1 (5 bases). The CDR3 sequence is 15 residues long. Trimming shortened V by 1 base and J by 8 bases, and 15 bases separated the two germline ends. In DNA, the CDR3 is TGTGCCAGCAGTTTAGGAGGGGCCATAGCGGAGCCCCAGCATTTT. This sequence encodes CASSLGGAIAEPQHF.

The V gene is TRBV7-2, the J gene TRBJ2-7; 7 bases agree with TRBD1. The J segment lost 0 bases and the V segment lost 5 bases, leaving 7 bases of the junction unmatched. CDR3 size: 15 residues. The germline gives CDR1 SGHTA, CDR2 FQGNSA. For the CDR3, the DNA is TGTGCCAGCAGCCGGGACAGACCTAGCTCCTACGAGCAGTACTTC. Encoded protein: CASSRDRPSSYEQYF.

The chain couples TRBV2 to TRBJ1-4; 7 nucleotides agree with TRBD1. The length of the CDR3 is 14 residues. Germline V CDR1 and CDR2: SNHLY, FYNNEI. After removal of 4 bases from V and 5 bases from J, the junction contained 4 bases not matched to a gene. The CDR3 sequence is CASSANRGNEKLFF. CDR3 coding DNA: TGTGCCAGCAGTGCAAACAGGGGAAATGAAAAACTGTTTTTT.

This clonotype was counted between two and nine times. The V and J genes are TRBV7-2 and TRBJ1-1; D perhaps matches TRBD1 (5 bases). In germline, CDR1 is SGHTA, CDR2 FQGNSA. Trimming removed 5 bases from V and 8 bases from J, with 12 bases in between. This CDR3 spans 12 amino acids. This CDR3 is CASSPQVTEAFF. As DNA, the CDR3 is TGTGCCAGCAGCCCACAGGTAACGGAAGCTTTCTTT.

The chain combines TRBV7-2 with TRBJ2-1; D not resolved. In germline, CDR1 is SGHTA, CDR2 FQGNSA. The germline V and J ends were trimmed by 3 bases and 6 bases, with 9 bases remaining between them. The CDR3 contains 13 residues. The CDR3 spells CASSFTPGNEQFF. Here the CDR3 DNA reads TGTGCCAGCAGCTTCACCCCGGGCAATGAGCAGTTCTTC.

This clonotype has just a few counts. The rearrangement links TRBV7-6 to TRBJ2-2; 13 nucleotides agree with TRBD2. The junction had 4 bases not matched to a gene; V was cut back by 8 bases and J by 7 bases. The CDR3 consists of 14 residues. Germline CDR1 reads SGHVS; CDR2 reads FNYEAQ. The CDR3 reads CASRLAGGSGELFF. The CDR3 DNA reads TGTGCCAGCCGACTAGCGGGGGGAAGCGGGGAGCTGTTTTTT.

The chain couples TRBV6-1 to TRBJ1-2; 7 bases match TRBD1. CDR1 MNHNS and CDR2 SASEGT come from the germline V gene. CDR3 length: 14 amino acids. Unmatched junction bases numbered 11, after V lost 8 bases and J lost 5 bases. CDR3 in DNA: TGTGCCAGCGGGAGGGACAGTAGGGGATATGGCTACACCTTC. Translating it yields CASGRDSRGYGYTF.

This clonotype was counted a few times. The chain joins TRBV6-5 to TRBJ1-1; tentative D call: TRBD1 (5 bases). V lost 6 bases to trimming and J lost 8 bases, with 13 bases between them. In germline, CDR1 is MNHEY, CDR2 SVGAGI. This CDR3 spans 12 amino acids. The CDR3 DNA follows: TGTGCCAGCAGACCCGGACGGGACGAAGCTTTCTTT. Encoded protein: CASRPGRDEAFF.

V gene TRBV20-1 combines with J gene TRBJ2-3; 7 bases line up with TRBD2. CDR1 DFQATT and CDR2 SNEGSKA come from the germline V gene (reference sequence). The CDR3 totals 15 residues. Trimming cost V 3 bases and J 2 bases; bases outside gene matches: 8. This CDR3 reads CSASNRRGSTDTQYF. The CDR3 DNA reads as TGCAGTGCTAGTAATCGGCGGGGGTCCACAGATACGCAGTATTTT.

The gene calls are TRBV11-2 and TRBJ1-4; D possibly corresponds to TRBD1 (6 bases). This CDR3 contains 14 residues. Germline loops: CDR1 SGHAT, CDR2 FQNNGV. The germline V and J ends were trimmed by 8 bases and 7 bases, with 17 bases remaining between them. The CDR3 bases are TGTGCCAGCGCCCCACGGGGAGGGGGTGAAAAACTGTTTTTT. Amino acid sequence: CASAPRGGGEKLFF.

This chain joins TRBV7-9 and TRBJ2-7; tentatively, D is TRBD2 (5 bases). The CDR3 loop spans 14 amino acids. V lost 3 bases, J lost 4 bases, and 13 bases lay in between. CDR1 is SEHNR, CDR2 FQNEAQ, per germline (reference sequence). In DNA, the CDR3 is TGTGCCAGCAGCTTCGCGGGCGGCCAATACGAGCAGTACTTC. Its translation: CASSFAGGQYEQYF.

This CDR3 reads CSTSSGEQFF. In nucleotides, the CDR3 is TGCAGCACCTCTAGCGGTGAGCAGTTCTTC. The chain couples TRBV29-1 to TRBJ2-1; TRBD2 matches at 7 bases. Germline CDR1 and CDR2: SQVTM and ANQGSEA. The J segment lost 9 bases and the V segment lost 8 bases, leaving 4 bases of the junction unmatched. The CDR3 has 10 residues.

This clonotype occurred a few times. The J gene is TRBJ2-1, the V gene TRBV7-8, with 8 nucleotides matching TRBD2. The CDR3 consists of 16 residues. Germline V gives CDR1 SGHVS, CDR2 FQNEAQ. After removal of 1 base from V and 9 bases from J, the junction contained 11 bases not matched to a gene. In nucleotides, the CDR3 is TGTGCCAGCAGCTTAGGGCCACCGGGACTAGGTCTTGAGCAGTTCTTC. It codes for CASSLGPPGLGLEQFF.

The rearrangement links TRBV4-1 to TRBJ1-3, with D unresolved. CDR3 size: 15 residues. Germline V lookup: CDR1 MGHRA, CDR2 YSYEKL. V was cut by 5 bases and J by 0 bases, with 11 bases left in between. This chain's CDR3 is CASSLQHNSGNTIYF. As DNA, the CDR3 is TGCGCCAGCAGCTTACAGCACAACTCTGGAAACACCATATATTTT.

The chain couples TRBV7-9 to TRBJ2-6; tentative D call: TRBD2 (5 bases). This CDR3 comprises 19 residues. The germline V gene has CDR1 SEHNR and CDR2 FQNEAQ (reference sequence). Trimming cost V 0 bases and J 0 bases, with 15 bases left between them. The CDR3 loop reads CASSLAFGIGRSGANVLTF. CDR3 DNA: TGTGCCAGCAGCTTAGCGTTCGGGATAGGCCGCTCTGGGGCCAACGTCCTGACTTTC.

The chain links TRBV12-3 or TRBV12-4 to TRBJ1-4; a weak D match, TRBD1 (6 bases). The CDR3 contains 16 residues. Trimming left V 0 bases short and J 5 bases short, with 13 bases between. Here the CDR3 DNA reads TGTGCCAGCAGTTTAGCTGGGACACGGCTAAATGAAAAACTGTTTTTT. Translation gives CASSLAGTRLNEKLFF.

This clonotype came up many times. This chain uses TRBV7-2 with TRBJ2-7; tentative D call: TRBD2 (5 bases). Looked up from germline, CDR1 is SGHTA and CDR2 is FQGNSA. Trimming stripped 3 bases from V and 5 bases from J, with 14 bases between. The CDR3 has 14 amino acids. The CDR3 DNA reads TGTGCCAGCAGCTTTACAAGCCCCGGGGACGAGCAGTACTTC. Its protein product is CASSFTSPGDEQYF.

This clonotype was picked up a small number of times. The chain carries TRBV3-1 and TRBJ2-5; no clear D. With 0 bases removed from V and 7 bases from J, the gap between germline ends came to 12 bases. CDR3 size: 14 residues. Germline V gene data show CDR1 as LGHDT and CDR2 as YNNKEL (reference sequence). DNA of the CDR3: TGTGCCAGCAGCCAAGATCTAGGCATTGGGACCCAGTACTTC. This translates into CASSQDLGIGTQYF.

This clonotype was picked up a small number of times. The genes are TRBV12-3 or TRBV12-4 and TRBJ1-1; D not resolved. Trimming cost V 4 bases and J 3 bases, with 9 bases left between them. The length of the CDR3 is 13 residues. The CDR3 DNA reads as TGTGCCAGCAGTTCCCAAGAGGACACTGAAGCTTTCTTT. The encoded protein is CASSSQEDTEAFF.